This T cell receptor (beta chain) was observed in a study of T cells in pancreatic ductal adenocarcinoma. Method: immunoSEQ multiplex PCR; TCRdb's copy keeps in-frame clones and lacks some. The sample includes thousands of clones, approximately 71% seen only once; the top ten take roughly 14%. Remarks on this clone: The antigen remains undetermined.

General observations from the study: Results skew toward the minority of patients with early-stage disease. No significant tumor-blood clonality difference; means were about 0.12 and 0.07. Unique clonotypes were 7.5 to 8.5-fold more numerous in blood than in tumor.

Selected pancreatic ductal adenocarcinoma patients had undergone surgery without neoadjuvant therapy. CDR1 is SGHTA, CDR2 FQGNSA, per germline. The CDR3 runs 14 residues. J gave up 2 bases and V 3 bases, and 2 bases lay outside the gene matches. The source material was pancreatic tumor tissue. The TCR sequence derives from a human donor with pancreatic ductal adenocarcinoma. The chain is built from TRBV7-2 and TRBJ1-2, with 8 nucleotides matching TRBD1. The CDR3 is CASSLDRANYGYTF. The CDR3 coding sequence is TGTGCCAGCAGCTTGGACAGGGCGAACTATGGCTACACCTTC.